The 30 T cell receptor beta chains reported below all come from one sample, sequenced in a study of blood T cell repertoires in COVID-19. This table comes from immunoSEQ multiplex PCR, and its TCRdb copy is limited to in-frame clones, with some not included. Found here are around 220,000 clones, 85% to 90% of them singletons; the top ten hold approximately 4.8%. The sequencing input was peripheral blood. These receptors all stem from a man in his fifties with acute or convalescent COVID-19.

The chain combines TRBV5-1 with TRBJ2-1; D may be TRBD1 (8 bases). CDR3 length: 15 amino acids. Germline CDR1 and CDR2: SGHRS and YFSETQ. Trimming removed 4 bases at V and 8 bases at J, with 19 bases between. The CDR3 DNA is TGCGCCAGCAGCCCCCGGGGGGCAGGGGGCTATGAGCAGTTCTTC. This codes for CASSPRGAGGYEQFF.

This sequence joins TRBV5-1 and TRBJ2-2; perhaps TRBD2 as D (6 bases). CDR3 size: 17 residues. Germline V lookup: CDR1 SGHRS, CDR2 YFSETQ. V was shortened by 4 bases and J by 4 bases, with 20 bases between the two germline ends. The CDR3 loop reads CASSLSAGPAGTGELFF. The CDR3 DNA reads TGCGCCAGCAGCCTCTCAGCGGGTCCCGCGGGCACCGGGGAGCTGTTTTTT.

This clone has just one count. The chain links TRBV6-5 to TRBJ2-1; 11 bases agree with TRBD2. The germline V gene has CDR1 MNHEY and CDR2 SVGAGI. Trimming at V came to 10 bases and at J to 8 bases, leaving 7 bases not matched to a gene. The CDR3 is made up of 13 amino acids. The CDR3 loop is CATATSGVDEQFF. In nucleotides, the CDR3 is TGTGCCACCGCGACTAGCGGGGTTGATGAGCAGTTCTTC.

A single count supports this clone. V usage is TRBV5-4 and J usage is TRBJ2-1; 14 nucleotides match TRBD2. CDR3 length: 17 amino acids. J lost 6 bases, V lost 0 bases, and 5 bases had no gene match. Looked up from germline, CDR1 is SGHNT and CDR2 is YYREEE (reference sequence). The DNA of the CDR3 is TGTGCCAGCAGCTTGGGACTAGCGGGGGGGGCAGTCAATGAGCAGTTCTTC. This sequence encodes CASSLGLAGGAVNEQFF.

The chain couples TRBV29-1 to TRBJ1-1, with a weak D call TRBD1 (6 bases). The CDR3 runs to 14 residues. Germline CDR1 and CDR2: SQVTM and ANQGSEA. The V and J ends lost 3 bases and 0 bases respectively, with 11 bases between them. CDR3 coding DNA: TGCAGCGTTGATCAAAGGGGGTTGAACACTGAAGCTTTCTTT. It codes for CSVDQRGLNTEAFF.

This chain connects TRBV6-5 to TRBJ2-5; D might be TRBD1 (6 bases). The CDR3 length is 13 residues. V gave up 7 bases and J gave up 4 bases, with 13 bases separating them. Looked up from germline, CDR1 is MNHEY and CDR2 is SVGAGI. The CDR3 DNA reads TGTGCCAGCACTATACAGGGTGGAGAGACCCAGTACTTC. Amino acid sequence: CASTIQGGETQYF.

This chain links TRBV2 with TRBJ2-5, with 7 bases aligning to TRBD2. CDR1 SNHLY and CDR2 FYNNEI come from the germline V gene. Trimming cost V 4 bases and J 1 base; bases outside gene matches: 3. The CDR3 covers 14 residues. CDR3 sequence (DNA): TGTGCCAGCAGTGCCGGGACTACCCAAGAGACCCAGTACTTC. Its protein is CASSAGTTQETQYF.

The rearrangement joins TRBV4-1 to TRBJ2-2; maybe TRBD1 (6 bases). This CDR3 comprises 17 residues. Germline values: CDR1 MGHRA, CDR2 YSYEKL. Trimming removed 3 bases from V and 0 bases from J, with 14 bases in between. The CDR3 DNA reads TGCGCCAGCAGCCAGCGCCACAGGGTCCCGAACACCGGGGAGCTGTTTTTT. Translating it yields CASSQRHRVPNTGELFF.

This clone was counted between two and nine times. CDR3 bases: TGCGCCAGCAGCTTCTTCCCCCGCCCGGGACAGGGGTCGTATGGCTACACCTTC. Translation gives CASSFFPRPGQGSYGYTF. The rearrangement links TRBV5-1 to TRBJ1-2, with TRBD1 matching over 10 bases. Germline assignment: CDR1 SGHRS and CDR2 YFSETQ. V was clipped by 2 bases and J by 5 bases; unmatched bases: 15. CDR3 length: 18 residues.

This clone was detected only a few times. Other DNA sequences from this sample encode an identical CDR3 as well. Here the CDR3 DNA reads TGTGCCAGCAGCTTAACAGGGAATCAGCCCCAGCATTTT. Its translation: CASSLTGNQPQHF. The chain combines TRBV7-2 with TRBJ1-5, with a possible D match to TRBD1 (6 bases). From germline, CDR1 is SGHTA and CDR2 FQGNSA. The CDR3 consists of 13 residues. The ends were cut back, 2 bases at V and 4 bases at J, with 6 bases in the middle.

The chain joins TRBV25-1 to TRBJ2-4; the D gene is possibly TRBD1 (6 bases). This CDR3 has 13 amino acids. Germline V gene lookup returns CDR1 MGHDK and CDR2 SYGVNS. V was shortened by 5 bases and J by 6 bases, with 11 bases between the two germline ends. The CDR3 loop is CASSRGGSNIQYF. The CDR3 bases are TGTGCCAGCAGTCGAGGGGGTTCAAACATTCAGTACTTC. Full variable domain (outside the CDR3, taken from reference TRBV25-1 and TRBJ2-4): EADIYQTPRYLVIGTGKKITLECSQTMGHDKMYWYQQDPGMELHLIHYSYGVNSTEKGDLSSESTVSRIRTEHFPLTLESARPSHTSQYLCASSRGGSNIQYFGAGTRLSVL.

This clone has just one count. The chain combines TRBV5-1 with TRBJ1-4, with 8 bases that match TRBD1. The CDR3 is 17 residues long. V was pared by 2 bases and J by 3 bases, with 9 bases of the junction left unmatched. Germline values: CDR1 SGHRS, CDR2 YFSETQ. The CDR3 here is CASSFGQGGQANEKLFF. Written as DNA, the CDR3 is TGCGCCAGCAGCTTTGGACAGGGCGGTCAGGCTAATGAAAAACTGTTTTTT.

V and J are TRBV6-1 and TRBJ1-2, with D perhaps matching TRBD1 (6 bases). There are 15 residues in the CDR3. Germline V gene sequence: CDR1 MNHNS, CDR2 SASEGT. Trimming shortened V by 2 bases and J by 2 bases, and 12 bases separated the two germline ends. The CDR3 region has the DNA TGTGCCAGCAGTGAACCAGGGGATTTAAACTATGGCTACACCTTC. Its translation: CASSEPGDLNYGYTF.

V and J are TRBV11-3 and TRBJ2-1, with 10 bases identical to TRBD1. With V trimmed by 5 bases and J by 6 bases, 13 bases remained unmatched. Germline CDR1 SGHNT, CDR2 YENEEA. CDR3 size: 17 residues. Here the CDR3 DNA reads TGTGCCAGCAGCCCTCCTTCAGGGGGACAGGGGTTCAATGAGCAGTTCTTC. Translation: CASSPPSGGQGFNEQFF.

CDR3 loop: CASSGDSPEAFF. The CDR3 DNA sequence: TGTGCCAGCAGTGGGGACAGCCCCGAAGCTTTCTTT. The V gene is TRBV12-3 or TRBV12-4, the J gene TRBJ1-1, with 7 bases aligning to TRBD1. Trimming cost V 5 bases and J 8 bases; bases outside gene matches: 5. The length of the CDR3 is 12 residues.

The CDR3 sequence: CASSHSGMNTEAFF. For the CDR3, the DNA is TGTGCCAGCAGCCACTCAGGGATGAACACTGAAGCTTTCTTT. This sequence joins TRBV5-5 and TRBJ1-1; D is possibly TRBD1 (5 bases). CDR3 size: 14 residues. From germline, CDR1 is SGHKS and CDR2 YYEKEE (reference sequence). Between the trimmed V and J ends, which lost 4 bases and 0 bases, there was a span of 10 bases.

The chain is built from TRBV5-1 and TRBJ2-7; D perhaps matches TRBD2 (5 bases). Trimming pared 3 bases from V and 4 bases from J, leaving 11 bases between. The CDR3 has 13 amino acids. The germline V gene has CDR1 SGHRS and CDR2 YFSETQ. The CDR3 DNA is TGCGCCAGCAGCTCCGCGGGCCTATACGAGCAGTACTTC. Protein sequence: CASSSAGLYEQYF.

This chain joins TRBV5-4 and TRBJ1-1; 9 bases map to TRBD1. Germline trimming cut 2 bases from V and 4 bases from J; bases unmatched to any gene: 6. Germline CDR1 SGHNT, CDR2 YYREEE (reference sequence). The CDR3 consists of 15 residues. Here the CDR3 DNA reads TGTGCCAGCAGCTTTGGGGACAGGGCCCTCACTGAAGCTTTCTTT. It yields the protein CASSFGDRALTEAFF.

V and J are TRBV6-5 and TRBJ2-7, with D possibly being TRBD2 (5 bases). Germline CDR1 MNHEY, CDR2 SVGAGI. V was shortened by 5 bases and J by 6 bases, with 20 bases between the two germline ends. This CDR3 contains 15 residues. The CDR3 protein is CASSPGVNANGEQYF. The CDR3 DNA reads as TGTGCCAGCAGTCCCGGGGTGAACGCAAATGGCGAGCAGTACTTC.

This sequence joins TRBV25-1 and TRBJ1-2, with a tentative D call TRBD1 (6 bases). Germline assignment: CDR1 MGHDK and CDR2 SYGVNS. V lost 2 bases to trimming and J lost 8 bases, with 9 bases between them. The CDR3 is 12 residues long. The DNA of the CDR3 is TGTGCCAGCAGTGAAAAAGGGGGAGGCTACACCTTC. Translating it yields CASSEKGGGYTF.

This chain links TRBV29-1 with TRBJ1-5; D not resolved. V lost 6 bases and J lost 2, with 17 bases in between. The CDR3 extends over 15 amino acids. Germline-derived CDR1 and CDR2 are SQVTM and ANQGSEA. CDR3 loop: CSVPSGPGGNQPQHF. The CDR3 DNA reads TGCAGCGTCCCCTCCGGGCCCGGGGGCAATCAGCCCCAGCATTTT.

As for this clone: Because the CDR3 is missing its conserved closing phenylalanine or tryptophan, this is likely a read error. No DNA is shown, since the ends of the CDR3 on it are uncertain; the CDR3 is the one TCRdb lists. This sequence joins TRBV5-1 and TRBJ1-1; no check of the table's D call, TRBD1, against the DNA was made. Germline V gene lookup returns CDR1 SGHRS and CDR2 YFSETQ. The length of the CDR3 is 12 amino acids, counting both ends. The CDR3 protein is CASSLDGRGFFV.

The chain couples TRBV5-1 to TRBJ2-7; D is perhaps TRBD2 (7 bases). The CDR3 contains 14 residues. Germline CDR1 reads SGHRS; CDR2 reads YFSETQ. V shed 0 bases and J shed 3 bases, with 10 bases lying between them. The CDR3, as DNA: TGCGCCAGCAGCTTGGGCGGGGGCTACTACGAGCAGTACTTC. It translates to CASSLGGGYYEQYF.

V gene TRBV25-1 combines with J gene TRBJ2-7; a weak D match, TRBD1 (5 bases). V was trimmed by 3 bases and J by 2 bases, leaving 11 bases between them. Germline CDR1 MGHDK, CDR2 SYGVNS. The CDR3 has 14 amino acids. The CDR3 here is CASSDSRAPYEQYF. The CDR3 nucleotides read TGTGCCAGCAGTGATTCCAGGGCCCCCTACGAGCAGTACTTC.

V is TRBV14 and J is TRBJ2-2; 8 bases map to TRBD1. CDR3 size: 18 residues. The V gene's germline CDR1 is SGHDN and CDR2 FVKESK. The trim removed 0 bases at V and 5 bases at J, leaving 11 bases unmatched. The CDR3 here is CASSQDFRAGGITGELFF. CDR3 in DNA: TGTGCCAGCAGCCAAGATTTTCGGGCAGGGGGCATTACCGGGGAGCTGTTTTTT.

The chain couples TRBV10-2 to TRBJ1-5; D might be TRBD1 (5 bases). The CDR3 loop spans 14 amino acids. Trimming removed 2 bases at V and 6 bases at J, with 11 bases between. CDR1 and CDR2 (germline): WSHSY, SAAADI. CDR3 coding DNA: TGCGCCAGCAGTGAGGTCAGGGAGGGTCAGCCCCAGCATTTT. This codes for CASSEVREGQPQHF.

V is TRBV6-5 and J is TRBJ1-1, with 8 bases that match TRBD1. CDR1 MNHEY and CDR2 SVGAGI come from the germline V gene. The CDR3 sequence is 13 residues long. V shed 7 bases, J shed 10 bases, and the junction held 11 bases outside the gene matches. The DNA of the CDR3 is TGTGCCAGCATACCCGGACAGGGAAGGGTAGCTTTCTTT. Protein sequence: CASIPGQGRVAFF.

The rearrangement links TRBV6-5 to TRBJ2-7; D is possibly TRBD1 (6 bases). CDR1 and CDR2 from the germline V gene are MNHEY and SVGAGI. The CDR3 extends over 14 amino acids. V gave up 5 bases and J gave up 4 bases, with 15 bases separating them. The CDR3 sequence is CASSPGHSTYEQYF. Written as DNA, the CDR3 is TGTGCCAGCAGTCCGGGACATTCCACATACGAGCAGTACTTC.

The CDR3 sequence is CASRSGFRGNGYTF. The CDR3 bases are TGTGCCAGCAGATCGGGGTTCAGGGGGAATGGCTACACCTTC. The chain recombines TRBV6-5 with TRBJ1-2, with 7 bases lining up with TRBD1. CDR1 is MNHEY and CDR2 is SVGAGI in the germline V gene. The CDR3 totals 14 residues. Trimming at V came to 6 bases and at J to 6 bases, leaving 10 bases not matched to a gene.

The V and J genes are TRBV5-1 and TRBJ2-1; 8 bases map to TRBD1. CDR1 SGHRS and CDR2 YFSETQ come from the germline V gene. V lost 1 base, J lost 4 bases, and 7 bases stayed unmatched. The CDR3 extends over 16 amino acids. The CDR3 DNA reads TGCGCCAGCAGCTTGCAAAGGACAGGGTTGTACAATGAGCAGTTCTTC. Translated, it gives CASSLQRTGLYNEQFF.